This TCR beta chain was captured in a study of blood T cells in healthy people across ages. Study observations and caveats: With unsorted PBMCs, a conclusive comparison of naive versus antigen-experienced cells was not possible.

About this clonotype: Its antigen is unknown. A read error may explain this, as a much larger clone is one base away.

CDR1 and CDR2 from the germline V gene are MNHEY and SVGEGT. This CDR3 spans 13 amino acids. A sample-barcoded 5' primer and a J-beta primer mix were used in a second PCR of roughly 6 to 11 cycles. TCRdb re-derived calls from the 5' RACE reads in MiXCR, one entry per CDR3 protein. The table includes almost 1 million distinct CDR3 sequences, about 51% detected once. Sequencing input: blood. The V and J genes are TRBV6-2 or TRBV6-3 and TRBJ2-7; D is uncertain. The J call may be mistaken, given a closer DNA end match to TRBJ2-1. This TCR came from a woman between 55 and 75 years old in good health. The CDR3 coding sequence is TGTGCCAGCAGTTACTCGAACAGAGGCGAGCAGTTCTTC. This encodes CASSYSNRGEQFF.